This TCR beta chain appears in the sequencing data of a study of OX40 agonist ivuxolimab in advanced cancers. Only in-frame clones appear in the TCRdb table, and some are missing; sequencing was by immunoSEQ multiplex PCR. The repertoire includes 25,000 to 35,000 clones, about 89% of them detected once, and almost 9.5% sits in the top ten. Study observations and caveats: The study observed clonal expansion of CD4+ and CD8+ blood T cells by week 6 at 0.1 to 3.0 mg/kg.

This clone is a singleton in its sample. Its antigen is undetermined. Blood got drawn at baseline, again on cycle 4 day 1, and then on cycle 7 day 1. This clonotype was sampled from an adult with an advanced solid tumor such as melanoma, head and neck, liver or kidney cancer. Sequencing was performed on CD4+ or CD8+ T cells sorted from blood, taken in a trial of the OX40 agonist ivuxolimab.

The CDR3 protein is CASSVEGTTDTQYF. Written as DNA, the CDR3 is TGTGCCAGCAGCGTAGAGGGGACCACAGATACGCAGTATTTT. The chain combines TRBV9 with TRBJ2-3, with D perhaps TRBD1 or TRBD2 (5 bases each). Per germline, CDR1 SGDLS and CDR2 YYNGEE. This CDR3 is 14 amino acids long. V was pared by 0 bases and J by 2 bases, with 7 bases between.